This T cell receptor beta chain was captured in a study of vaccination effects on CD4 cells after COVID-19. Study context: Post-vaccine specimens arrived a median 72 days past the second dose.

ViraFEST used viral peptide pools to expand antigen-specific CD4+ T cells before sequencing. Cultured cells yielded isolated CD4+ T cells after less than 11 days. Either the mRNA-1273 or the BNT162b2 vaccine was given to participants as two doses. Nucleocapsid antibodies stayed negative before and after vaccination, showing no earlier SARS-CoV-2 infection. Days 3 and 7 were when half the medium was replaced with IL-2 medium. Note on this clone: Its target is not known.

Study-level results: Common cold coronavirus cross-reactivity was shown by only 1 of 255 vaccine-induced clones in healthy vaccinees.

Sequenced by immunoSEQ multiplex PCR; TCRdb stores in-frame clones only, minus some. In the table there are 25,000 to 30,000 clones, 74% of which are singletons. Germline trimming cut 4 bases from V and 4 bases from J; bases unmatched to any gene: 8. Germline assignment: CDR1 SGHRS and CDR2 YFSETQ. The CDR3 length is 15 residues. The clonotype originates from a human donor who received a COVID-19 vaccine. The sequences come from CD4+ T cells from PBMCs cultured with HCoV-OC43 spike peptides, collected after COVID-19 vaccination. Documented subset: HCoV-OC43 spike overlapping peptide pool stimulation. The chain combines TRBV5-1 with TRBJ2-1, with 7 bases identical to TRBD1. The CDR3 DNA is TGCGCCAGCAGCCGATCCGGGACAGAGTACAATGAGCAGTTCTTC. This translates into CASSRSGTEYNEQFF.